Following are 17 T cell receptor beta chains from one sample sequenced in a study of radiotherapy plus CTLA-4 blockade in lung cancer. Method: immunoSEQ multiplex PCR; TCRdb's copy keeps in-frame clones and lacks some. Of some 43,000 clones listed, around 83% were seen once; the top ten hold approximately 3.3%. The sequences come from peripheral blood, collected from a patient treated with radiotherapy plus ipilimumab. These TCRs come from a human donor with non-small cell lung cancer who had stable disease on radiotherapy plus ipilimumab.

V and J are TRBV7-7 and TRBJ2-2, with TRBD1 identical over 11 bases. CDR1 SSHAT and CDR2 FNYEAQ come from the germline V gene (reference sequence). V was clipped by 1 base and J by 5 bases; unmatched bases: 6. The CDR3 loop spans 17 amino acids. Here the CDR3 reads CASSLGAGTGGTGELFF. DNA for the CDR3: TGTGCCAGCAGCTTAGGGGCTGGGACAGGGGGTACCGGGGAGCTGTTTTTT.

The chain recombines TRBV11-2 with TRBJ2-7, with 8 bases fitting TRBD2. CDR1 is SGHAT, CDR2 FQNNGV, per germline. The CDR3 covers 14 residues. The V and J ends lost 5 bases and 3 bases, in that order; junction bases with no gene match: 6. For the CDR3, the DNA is TGTGCCAGCAGCCCCACGGCGGGGGGCTACGAGCAGTACTTC. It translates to CASSPTAGGYEQYF.

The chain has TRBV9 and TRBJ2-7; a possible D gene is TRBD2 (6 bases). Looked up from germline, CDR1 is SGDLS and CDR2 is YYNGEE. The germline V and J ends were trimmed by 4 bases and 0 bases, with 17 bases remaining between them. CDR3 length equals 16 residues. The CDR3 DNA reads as TGTGCCAGCAGCTCATCTGTCGCGGGGAGCTCCTACGAGCAGTACTTC. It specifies CASSSSVAGSSYEQYF.

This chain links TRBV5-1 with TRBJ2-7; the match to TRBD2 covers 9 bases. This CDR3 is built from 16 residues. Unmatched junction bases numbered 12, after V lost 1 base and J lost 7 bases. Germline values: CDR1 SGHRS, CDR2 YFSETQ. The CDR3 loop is CASSLYSGRRVGEQYF. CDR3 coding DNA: TGCGCCAGCAGCTTGTACAGCGGGAGGAGAGTAGGGGAGCAGTACTTC.

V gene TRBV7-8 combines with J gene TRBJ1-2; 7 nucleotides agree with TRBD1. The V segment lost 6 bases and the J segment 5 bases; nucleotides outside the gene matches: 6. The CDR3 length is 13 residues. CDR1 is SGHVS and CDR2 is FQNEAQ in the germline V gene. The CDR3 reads CASRTGTGYGYTF. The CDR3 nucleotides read TGTGCCAGCAGGACAGGGACCGGTTATGGCTACACCTTC.

As DNA, the CDR3 is TGTGCCAGTAGTTTCGCGGGAGGCCCCTACAATGAGCAGTTCTTC. It encodes CASSFAGGPYNEQFF. The chain has TRBV19 and TRBJ2-1; 8 bases fit TRBD2. The CDR3 contains 15 residues. In germline, CDR1 is LNHDA, CDR2 SQIVND (reference sequence). The V segment lost 5 bases and the J segment 2 bases; nucleotides outside the gene matches: 5. Variable domain in full (rest from reference TRBV19 and TRBJ2-1): DGGITQSPKYLFRKEGQNVTLSCEQNLNHDAMYWYRQDPGQGLRLIYYSQIVNDFQKGDIAEGYSVSREKKESFPLTVTSAQKNPTAFYLCASSFAGGPYNEQFFGPGTRLTVL.

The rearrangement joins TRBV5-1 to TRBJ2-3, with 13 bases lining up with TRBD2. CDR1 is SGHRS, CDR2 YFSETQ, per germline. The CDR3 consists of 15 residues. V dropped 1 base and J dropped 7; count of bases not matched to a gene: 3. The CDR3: CASSLTSGRAYTQYF. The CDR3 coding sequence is TGCGCCAGCAGCTTGACTAGCGGGAGGGCCTATACGCAGTATTTT.

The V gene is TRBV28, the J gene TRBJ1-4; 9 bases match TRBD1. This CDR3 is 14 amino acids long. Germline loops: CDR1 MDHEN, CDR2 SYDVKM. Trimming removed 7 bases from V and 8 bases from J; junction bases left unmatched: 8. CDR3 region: CASTPTGGGEKLFF. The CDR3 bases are TGTGCCAGCACTCCAACAGGGGGCGGCGAAAAACTGTTTTTT. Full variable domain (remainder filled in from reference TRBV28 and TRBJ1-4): DVKVTQSSRYLVKRTGEKVFLECVQDMDHENMFWYRQDPGLGLRLIYFSYDVKMKEKGDIPEGYSVSREKKERFSLILESASTNQTSMYLCASTPTGGGEKLFFGSGTQLSVL.

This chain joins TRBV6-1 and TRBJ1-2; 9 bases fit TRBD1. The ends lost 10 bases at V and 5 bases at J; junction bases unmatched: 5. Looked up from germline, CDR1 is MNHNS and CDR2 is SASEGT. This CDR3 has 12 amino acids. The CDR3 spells CATRTGAYGYTF. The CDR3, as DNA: TGTGCCACCCGGACAGGGGCGTATGGCTACACCTTC.

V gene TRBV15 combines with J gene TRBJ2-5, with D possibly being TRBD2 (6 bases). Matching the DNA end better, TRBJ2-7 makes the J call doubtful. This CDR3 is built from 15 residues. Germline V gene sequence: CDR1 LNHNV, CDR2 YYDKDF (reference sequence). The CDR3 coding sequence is TGTGCCACCAGCAGAGATGGGGGGTCGACAGACGAGCAGTACTTC. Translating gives CATSRDGGSTDEQYF.

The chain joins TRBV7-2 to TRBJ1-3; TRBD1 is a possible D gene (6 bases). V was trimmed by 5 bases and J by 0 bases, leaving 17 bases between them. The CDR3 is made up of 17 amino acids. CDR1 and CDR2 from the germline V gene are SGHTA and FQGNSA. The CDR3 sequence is CASSPRVNRDSGNTIYF. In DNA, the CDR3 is TGTGCCAGCAGCCCCCGGGTCAACAGGGACTCTGGAAACACCATATATTTT.

CDR3 in DNA: TGTGCCTGGAGTGAGCGGACAGGGCGATATAACTATGGCTACACCTTC. Its protein is CAWSERTGRYNYGYTF. V and J are TRBV30 and TRBJ1-2; 8 nucleotides align to TRBD1. The CDR3 length is 16 residues. V was clipped by 1 base and J by 1 base; unmatched bases: 8. Germline V CDR1 and CDR2: GTSNPN, SVGIG (reference sequence).

The DNA for the CDR3 is TGTGCCAGCAAAGGAGGAACAGGGGGCTCCTACGAGCAGTACTTC. Residues: CASKGGTGGSYEQYF. The rearrangement uses TRBV2 and TRBJ2-7; TRBD1 agrees at 8 bases. Germline V gene data show CDR1 as SNHLY and CDR2 as FYNNEI. With 7 bases clipped from V and 0 bases from J, the junction kept 8 bases outside the gene matches. The CDR3 contains 15 residues.

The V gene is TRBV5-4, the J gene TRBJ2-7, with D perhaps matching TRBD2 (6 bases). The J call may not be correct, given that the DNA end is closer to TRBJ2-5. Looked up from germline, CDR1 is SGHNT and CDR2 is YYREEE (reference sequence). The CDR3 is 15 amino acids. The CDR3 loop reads CASSLGLAATETQYF. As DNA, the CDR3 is TGTGCCAGCAGCTTGGGGTTAGCGGCGACGGAGACCCAGTACTTC.

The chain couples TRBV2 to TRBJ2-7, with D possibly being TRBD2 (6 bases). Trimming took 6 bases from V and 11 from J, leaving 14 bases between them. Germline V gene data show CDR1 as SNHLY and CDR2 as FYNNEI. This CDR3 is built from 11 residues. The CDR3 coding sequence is TGTGCCAGCAGGACGCTAGCGAGCGAGTACTTC. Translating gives CASRTLASEYF.

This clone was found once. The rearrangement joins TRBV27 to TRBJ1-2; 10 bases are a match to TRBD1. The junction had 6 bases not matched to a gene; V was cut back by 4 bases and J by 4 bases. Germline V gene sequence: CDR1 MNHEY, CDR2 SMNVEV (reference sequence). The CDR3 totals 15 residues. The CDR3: CASSSDRGQIYGYTF. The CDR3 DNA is TGTGCCAGCAGTTCCGACAGGGGGCAGATCTATGGCTACACCTTC.

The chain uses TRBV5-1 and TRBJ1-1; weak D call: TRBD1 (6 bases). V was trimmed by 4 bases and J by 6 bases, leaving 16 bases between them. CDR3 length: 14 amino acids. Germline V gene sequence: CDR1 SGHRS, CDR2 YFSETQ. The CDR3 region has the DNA TGCGCCAGCAGCGCTCGGGACATAGGATCTGAAGCTTTCTTT. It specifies CASSARDIGSEAFF.